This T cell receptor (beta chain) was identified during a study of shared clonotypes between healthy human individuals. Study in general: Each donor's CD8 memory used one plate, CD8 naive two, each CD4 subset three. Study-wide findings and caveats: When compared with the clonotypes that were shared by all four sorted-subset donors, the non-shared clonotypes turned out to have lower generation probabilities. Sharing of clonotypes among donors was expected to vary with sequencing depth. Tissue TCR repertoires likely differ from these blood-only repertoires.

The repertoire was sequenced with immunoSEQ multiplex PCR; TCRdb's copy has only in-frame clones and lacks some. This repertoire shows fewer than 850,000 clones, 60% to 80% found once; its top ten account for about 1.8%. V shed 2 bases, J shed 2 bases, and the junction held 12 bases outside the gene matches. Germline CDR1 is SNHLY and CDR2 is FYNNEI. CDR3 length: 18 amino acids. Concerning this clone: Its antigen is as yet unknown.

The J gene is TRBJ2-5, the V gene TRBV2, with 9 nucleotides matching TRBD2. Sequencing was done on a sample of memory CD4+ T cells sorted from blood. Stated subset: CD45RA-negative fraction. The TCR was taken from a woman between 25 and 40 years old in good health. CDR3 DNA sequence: TGTGCCAGCAGTGAATTTCGAGTAGCGGGAGATCTTCAAGAGACCCAGTACTTC. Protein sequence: CASSEFRVAGDLQETQYF.